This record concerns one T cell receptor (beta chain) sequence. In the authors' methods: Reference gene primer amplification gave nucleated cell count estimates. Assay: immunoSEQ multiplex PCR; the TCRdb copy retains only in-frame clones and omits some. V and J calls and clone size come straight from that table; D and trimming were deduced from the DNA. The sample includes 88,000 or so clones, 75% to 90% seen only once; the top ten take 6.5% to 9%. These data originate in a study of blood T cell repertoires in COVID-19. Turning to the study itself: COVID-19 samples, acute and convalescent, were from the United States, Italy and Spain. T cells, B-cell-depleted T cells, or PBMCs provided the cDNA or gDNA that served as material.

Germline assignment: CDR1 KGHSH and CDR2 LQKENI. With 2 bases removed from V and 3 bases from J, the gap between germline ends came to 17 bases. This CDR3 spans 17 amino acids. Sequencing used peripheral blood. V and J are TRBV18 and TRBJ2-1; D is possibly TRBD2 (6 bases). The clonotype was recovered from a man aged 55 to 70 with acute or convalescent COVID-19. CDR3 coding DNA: TGTGCCAGCTCACCAAGTATGCGGGGCTCCTTCTACAATGAGCAGTTCTTC. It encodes CASSPSMRGSFYNEQFF. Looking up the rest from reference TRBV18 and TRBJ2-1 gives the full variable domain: NAGVMQNPRHLVRRRGQEARLRCSPMKGHSHVYWYRQLPEEGLKFMVYLQKENIIDESGMPKERFSAEFPKEGPSILRIQQVVRGDSAAYFCASSPSMRGSFYNEQFFGPGTRLTVL.